One sample yielded the 23 T cell receptor beta chains listed below, sequenced in a study of blood T cells in healthy people across ages. A J-beta primer mix and a sample-barcoded 5' primer were used in a second PCR of about 7 to 11 cycles. TCRdb itself ran the 5' RACE reads through MiXCR, one entry per CDR3 protein. The sample has 1.5 million to 2 million distinct CDR3 sequences, roughly 30% seen once. Sequencing was done on a sample of blood. Receptors originate from a woman aged 25 to 39 in good health.

In its sample, this clonotype was seen many times. The rearrangement joins TRBV6-1 to TRBJ2-3, with D possibly being TRBD2 (5 bases). Trimming left V 8 bases short and J 3 bases short, with 9 bases between. Looked up from germline, CDR1 is MNHNS and CDR2 is SASEGT. The CDR3 is 12 residues long. CDR3 loop: CASRGNTDTQYF. The CDR3 DNA follows: TGTGCCAGCCGAGGGAATACAGATACGCAGTATTTT.

This sequence joins TRBV21-1 and TRBJ2-5; the table assigns TRBD1, which was not confirmed against the DNA. TRBV21-1 has pseudogene status. This CDR3 has 17 amino acids. CDR3 sequence (DNA): TGTGCCAGCAGCTCAAACCAAGATTTAGCGGGGGCGAGGGCCCAGTACTTC. This sequence encodes CASSSNQDLAGARAQYF.

The table lists this clonotype with a few counts. The V call is TRBV5-1, the J call TRBJ2-5, with D uncertain. Germline V gives CDR1 SGHRS, CDR2 YFSETQ. This CDR3 region has 13 residues. The V end lost 9 bases, the J end lost 0 bases, and 12 bases lay between the germline ends. The CDR3 sequence is CAISTEYQETQYF. DNA of the CDR3: TGCGCCATCTCAACAGAGTACCAAGAGACCCAGTACTTC.

The rearrangement joins TRBV4-1 to TRBJ1-2, with TRBD1 matching 7 bases. The germline V gene has CDR1 MGHRA and CDR2 YSYEKL. The CDR3 sequence is 14 residues long. The J segment lost 2 bases and the V segment lost 4 bases, leaving 4 bases of the junction unmatched. This CDR3 is CASSPFRGNYGYTF. The CDR3 DNA sequence: TGCGCCAGCAGCCCGTTCAGGGGGAACTATGGCTACACCTTC.

This clonotype was seen repeatedly, ten times or more. This chain connects TRBV29-1 to TRBJ2-3; 9 nucleotides align to TRBD2. The CDR3 sequence is 14 residues long. Unmatched junction bases numbered 11, after V lost 7 bases and J lost 6 bases. CDR1 is SQVTM, CDR2 ANQGSEA, per germline. The CDR3 bases are TGCAGCGCAGACGAGGGACTAGCAAGTGATACGCAGTATTTT. Translated: CSADEGLASDTQYF.

This clonotype came up many times. The rearrangement joins TRBV7-9 to TRBJ2-7, with 7 bases fitting TRBD1. The J segment lost 0 bases and the V segment lost 5 bases, leaving 10 bases of the junction unmatched. Germline V gene data show CDR1 as SEHNR and CDR2 as FQNEAQ (reference sequence). The CDR3 runs to 16 residues. CDR3 sequence reads: CASSLWGTDNSYEQYF. The DNA for the CDR3 is TGTGCCAGCAGCCTTTGGGGGACAGACAACTCCTACGAGCAGTACTTC.

The rearrangement links TRBV5-1 to TRBJ2-7; tentatively, D is TRBD1 (6 bases). The V and J ends lost 4 bases and 0 bases respectively, with 14 bases between them. The CDR3 runs 15 residues. From germline, CDR1 is SGHRS and CDR2 YFSETQ. CDR3 bases: TGCGCCAGCAGCCCTACAGGGCCCGTCTCCTACGAGCAGTACTTC. Protein sequence: CASSPTGPVSYEQYF.

This clonotype occurred a few times. The chain joins TRBV27 to TRBJ2-3, with D unclear. Germline loops: CDR1 MNHEY, CDR2 SMNVEV (reference sequence). The germline V and J ends were trimmed by 2 bases and 6 bases, with 15 bases remaining between them. The CDR3 consists of 15 residues. The CDR3 region has the DNA TGTGCCAGCAGTTTAACCCCGGGCCACTTGGATACGCAGTATTTT. Its protein is CASSLTPGHLDTQYF.

The chain is built from TRBV9 and TRBJ2-1, with no clear D. TRBJ2-7 explains the end of the DNA better; the J call may be wrong. The germline V gene encodes CDR1 SGDLS and CDR2 YYNGEE. The CDR3 sequence is 17 residues long. CDR3 DNA: TGTGCCAGCAGCGTAGGCAGCGACTTACGCTCCTACAATGAGCAGTACTTC. This gives the protein CASSVGSDLRSYNEQYF.

This clonotype has just a few counts. The chain uses TRBV5-5 and TRBJ1-1, with TRBD1 identical over 10 bases. The CDR3 extends over 15 amino acids. Losses at the gene ends were 4 bases for V and 5 bases for J; bases not matched to a gene: 8. CDR1 is SGHKS and CDR2 is YYEKEE in the germline V gene (reference sequence). The CDR3 protein is CASSPMTGGLTEAFF. The CDR3 bases are TGTGCCAGCAGCCCGATGACAGGGGGCTTGACTGAAGCTTTCTTT.

The chain is built from TRBV27 and TRBJ2-7, with D unresolved. Germline loops: CDR1 MNHEY, CDR2 SMNVEV (reference sequence). V was clipped by 0 bases and J by 0 bases, with 9 bases between them. The CDR3 sequence is 15 residues long. In DNA, the CDR3 is TGTGCCAGCAGTTTATCTCGGGCACACTCCTACGAGCAGTACTTC. Translated: CASSLSRAHSYEQYF.

This chain joins TRBV10-3 and TRBJ2-5; 9 bases are a match to TRBD2. The J call may be wrong; the DNA end is better matched by TRBJ2-7. Germline V gene sequence: CDR1 ENHRY, CDR2 SYGVKD. The CDR3 spans 13 residues. CDR3 sequence (DNA): TGTGCCATCAGTGTACTAGCGGGCCACGAGCAGTACTTC. Protein product: CAISVLAGHEQYF.

V usage is TRBV14 and J usage is TRBJ1-2; no firm D call. Trimming pared 0 bases from V and 8 bases from J, leaving 13 bases between. Germline V gene data show CDR1 as SGHDN and CDR2 as FVKESK. The CDR3 spans 14 residues. CDR3: CASSQDRRGLGYTF. The DNA of the CDR3 is TGTGCCAGCAGCCAAGATAGGCGAGGCCTAGGCTACACCTTC.

The V and J genes are TRBV7-9 and TRBJ1-4; a weak D match, TRBD1 (5 bases). V lost 3 bases and J 0 bases, leaving 8 bases between the germline ends. Germline CDR1 SEHNR, CDR2 FQNEAQ (reference sequence). The CDR3 is made up of 15 amino acids. CDR3 loop: CASSFGGSTNEKLFF. Written as DNA, the CDR3 is TGTGCCAGCAGCTTTGGGGGGTCAACTAATGAAAAACTGTTTTTT.

This rearrangement joins TRBV6-1 to TRBJ2-7; no clear D gene. CDR1 and CDR2 (germline): MNHNS, SASEGT. Trimming cost V 3 bases and J 3 bases, with 9 bases left between them. CDR3 length: 13 amino acids. The CDR3 reads CASSEVWGYEQYF. The CDR3 DNA reads as TGTGCCAGCAGTGAGGTTTGGGGCTACGAGCAGTACTTC.

This clonotype turned up a few times. J is TRBJ2-5 and V is TRBV6-5; 9 nucleotides align to TRBD2. The CDR3 totals 14 residues. Germline-derived CDR1 and CDR2 are MNHEY and SVGAGI. Losses at the gene ends were 4 bases for V and 11 bases for J; bases not matched to a gene: 11. In DNA, the CDR3 is TGTGCCAGCAGTTCCGTAGCGGGAGTAAAAGAGCAGTACTTC. Translating it yields CASSSVAGVKEQYF.

The genes are TRBV4-2 and TRBJ2-3; a possible D gene is TRBD1 (5 bases). This CDR3 is built from 16 residues. Germline CDR1 reads LGHNA; CDR2 reads YNFKEQ. V lost 4 bases, J lost 4 bases, and 18 bases lay in between. The CDR3 DNA reads TGTGCCAGCAGCCCCCCGGGCAGGGAAGGGGCAGATACGCAGTATTTT. It codes for CASSPPGREGADTQYF.

This sequence joins TRBV5-6 and TRBJ2-3, with 8 bases matching TRBD2. J lost 9 bases, V lost 1 base, and 7 bases had no gene match. The germline V gene has CDR1 SGHDT and CDR2 YYEEEE. The CDR3 totals 14 residues. The CDR3, as DNA: TGTGCCAGCAGCTTGTGGGCGACTAGCGAGACGCAGTATTTT. It is translated as CASSLWATSETQYF. The full variable domain, rest sourced from reference TRBV5-6 and TRBJ2-3, is DAGVTQSPTHLIKTRGQQVTLRCSPKSGHDTVSWYQQALGQGPQFIFQYYEEEERQRGNFPDRFSGHQFPNYSSELNVNALLLGDSALYLCASSLWATSETQYFGPGTRLTVL.

This clonotype was seen ten or more times. The J gene is TRBJ2-7, the V gene TRBV10-3, with D uncertain. V lost 2 bases and J 2 bases, leaving 4 bases between the germline ends. The CDR3 has 12 residues. Germline V gene data show CDR1 as ENHRY and CDR2 as SYGVKD. This CDR3 is CAISEIPYEQYF. The CDR3 coding sequence is TGTGCCATCAGTGAGATCCCCTACGAGCAGTACTTC.

A few counts support this clonotype. This rearrangement joins TRBV20-1 to TRBJ2-1; 8 nucleotides line up with TRBD1. J lost 6 bases, V lost 1 base, and 5 bases had no gene match. The CDR3 has 14 amino acids. Looked up from germline, CDR1 is DFQATT and CDR2 is SNEGSKA (reference sequence). CDR3 in amino acids: CSARGQGAANEQFF. DNA for the CDR3: TGCAGTGCTAGAGGTCAGGGGGCGGCCAATGAGCAGTTCTTC.

This sequence joins TRBV5-1 and TRBJ2-1; maybe TRBD1 (5 bases). Germline lookup yields CDR1 SGHRS and CDR2 YFSETQ. Trimming removed 0 bases from V and 7 bases from J, with 11 bases in between. CDR3 length: 14 amino acids. The CDR3, as DNA: TGCGCCAGCAGCTTGGGGACGAAGGGGAATGAGCAGTTCTTC. It encodes CASSLGTKGNEQFF.

This clonotype was observed a handful of times. Mismatch with germline at one junction end may stem from a read error. The V gene is TRBV20-1, the J gene TRBJ2-3; perhaps TRBD2 as D (6 bases). Germline CDR1 is DFQATT and CDR2 is SNEGSKA (reference sequence). CDR3 length equals 20 residues. The CDR3 reads CSARATGTSWTQSSTGTQYF. Here the CDR3 DNA reads TGCAGTGCTAGAGCGACCGGGACTTCCTGGACGCAATCTAGCACAGGTACGCAGTATTTT.

V usage is TRBV28 and J usage is TRBJ1-1; a possible D gene is TRBD1 (5 bases). CDR3 length equals 14 residues. Germline lookup yields CDR1 MDHEN and CDR2 SYDVKM. V was pared by 3 bases and J by 5 bases, with 13 bases between. CDR3 protein: CASSFRGGWTEAFF. In DNA form, the CDR3 reads TGTGCCAGCAGTTTTCGCGGGGGTTGGACTGAAGCTTTCTTT.